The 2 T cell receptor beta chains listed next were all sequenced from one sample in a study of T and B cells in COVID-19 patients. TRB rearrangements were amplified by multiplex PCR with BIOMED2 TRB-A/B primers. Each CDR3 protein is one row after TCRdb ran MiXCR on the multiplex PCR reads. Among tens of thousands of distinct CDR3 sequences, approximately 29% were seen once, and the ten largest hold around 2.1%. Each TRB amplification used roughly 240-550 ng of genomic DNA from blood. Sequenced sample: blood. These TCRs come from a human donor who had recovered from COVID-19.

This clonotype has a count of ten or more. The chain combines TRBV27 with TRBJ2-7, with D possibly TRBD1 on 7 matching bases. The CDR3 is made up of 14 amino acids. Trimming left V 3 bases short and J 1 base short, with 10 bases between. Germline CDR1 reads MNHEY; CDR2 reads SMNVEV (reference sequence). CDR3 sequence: CASSFRGASYEQYF. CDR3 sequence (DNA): TGTGCCAGCAGTTTCAGGGGGGCTTCCTACGAGCAGTACTTC.

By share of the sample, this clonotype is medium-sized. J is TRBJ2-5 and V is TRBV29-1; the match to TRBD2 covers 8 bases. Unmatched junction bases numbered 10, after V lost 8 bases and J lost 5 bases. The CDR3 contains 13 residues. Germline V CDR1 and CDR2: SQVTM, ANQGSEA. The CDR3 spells CSSRGGAGETQYF. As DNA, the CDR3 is TGCAGCTCCCGGGGGGGTGCGGGGGAGACCCAGTACTTC.